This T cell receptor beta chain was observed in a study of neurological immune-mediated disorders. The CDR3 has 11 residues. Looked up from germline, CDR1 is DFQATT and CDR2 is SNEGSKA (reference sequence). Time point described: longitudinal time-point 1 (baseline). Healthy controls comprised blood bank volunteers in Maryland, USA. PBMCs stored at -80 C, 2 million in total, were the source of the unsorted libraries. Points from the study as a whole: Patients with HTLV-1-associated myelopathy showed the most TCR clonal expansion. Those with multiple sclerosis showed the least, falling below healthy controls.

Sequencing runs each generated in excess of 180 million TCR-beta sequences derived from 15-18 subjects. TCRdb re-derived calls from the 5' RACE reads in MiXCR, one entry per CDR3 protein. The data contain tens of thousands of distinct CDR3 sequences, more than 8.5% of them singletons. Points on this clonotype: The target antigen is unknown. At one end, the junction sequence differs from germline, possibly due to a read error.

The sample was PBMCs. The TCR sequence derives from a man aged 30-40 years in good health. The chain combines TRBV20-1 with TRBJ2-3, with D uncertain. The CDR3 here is CSAREASLKVF. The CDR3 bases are TGCAGTGCTAGAGAAGCAAGTCTAAAGGTTTTT.